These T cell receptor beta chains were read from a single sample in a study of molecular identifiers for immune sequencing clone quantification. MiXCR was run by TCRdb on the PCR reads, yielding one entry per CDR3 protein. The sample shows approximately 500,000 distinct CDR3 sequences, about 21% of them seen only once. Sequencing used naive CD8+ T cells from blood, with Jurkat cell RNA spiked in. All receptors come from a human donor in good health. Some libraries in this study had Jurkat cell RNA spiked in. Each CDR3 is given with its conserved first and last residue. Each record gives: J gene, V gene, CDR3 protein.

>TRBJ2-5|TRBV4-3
CASSDSFQETQYF
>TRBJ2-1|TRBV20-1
CSARDWGLAGASYNEQFF
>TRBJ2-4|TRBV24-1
CATSDSGQANIQYF
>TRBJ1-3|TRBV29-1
CSADSSSGNTIYF
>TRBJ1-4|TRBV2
CASRTGGRANEKLFF
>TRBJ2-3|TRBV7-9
CASSSTVAITDTQYF
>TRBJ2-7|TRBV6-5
CASSYNTRGVAQYF
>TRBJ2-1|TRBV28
CASSLILAGVLTGEQFF
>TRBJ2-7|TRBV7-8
CASSRGIAAAYEQYF
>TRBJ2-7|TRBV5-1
CASSVEGGGLSYYEQYF
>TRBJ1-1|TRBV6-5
CASSLNEGLNTEAFF
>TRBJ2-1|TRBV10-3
CAVSESDNEQFF
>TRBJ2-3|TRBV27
CASRLIVAGGPGDTQYF
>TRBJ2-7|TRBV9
CASSVGSGGSYEQYF
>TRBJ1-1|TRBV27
CASSPGHPMNTEAFF
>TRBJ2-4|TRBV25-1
CASSEKGGFGNIQYF
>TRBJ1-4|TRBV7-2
CASSLAYDRDATNEKLFF
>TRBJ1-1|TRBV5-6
CASSLSPTTEAFF
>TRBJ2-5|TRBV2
CASSESLAGNQETQYF
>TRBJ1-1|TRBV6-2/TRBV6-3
CASSYRFPGQANTEAFF
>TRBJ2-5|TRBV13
CASSHGGQETQYF
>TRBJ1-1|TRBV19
CASTVSGTEAFF
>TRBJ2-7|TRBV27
CASSFGGEPYEQYF
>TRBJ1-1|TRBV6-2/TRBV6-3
CASSPPGQGAEAFF
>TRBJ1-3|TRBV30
CAWYESSGNTIYF
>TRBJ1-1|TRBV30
CAWRARTGPEAFF
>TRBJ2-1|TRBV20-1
CSARDLWLAGGNEQFF
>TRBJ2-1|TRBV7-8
CASSLRRRILGSYNEQFF
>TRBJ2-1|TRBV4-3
CASSQDQQGWDEQFF
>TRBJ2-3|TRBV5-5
CASSYRGPGTDTQYF
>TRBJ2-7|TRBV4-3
CASSKDRVGYEQYF
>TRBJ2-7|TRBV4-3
CASSQEGVRTYEQYF
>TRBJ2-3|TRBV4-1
CASSQVSGSRDTQYF
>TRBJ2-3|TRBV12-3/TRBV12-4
CASSFSGDPTDTQYF
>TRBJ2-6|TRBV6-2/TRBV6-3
CASSCATGAGANVLTF
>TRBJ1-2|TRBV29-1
CSVDLTANYGYTF
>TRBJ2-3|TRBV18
CASSLNAGGTDTQYF
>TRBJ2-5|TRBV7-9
CASNLRPYQGTQYF
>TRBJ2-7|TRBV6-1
CASRPYQNMWGNEQYF
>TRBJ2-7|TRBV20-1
CSARSSGGTPYEQYF
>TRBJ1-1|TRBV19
CASSRQGNIEAFF
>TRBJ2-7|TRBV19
CVSSIGTGYAYEQYF
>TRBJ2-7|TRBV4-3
CASSQGVSSSYEQYF
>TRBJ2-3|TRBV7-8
CASSLEWSSGGALYTDTQYF